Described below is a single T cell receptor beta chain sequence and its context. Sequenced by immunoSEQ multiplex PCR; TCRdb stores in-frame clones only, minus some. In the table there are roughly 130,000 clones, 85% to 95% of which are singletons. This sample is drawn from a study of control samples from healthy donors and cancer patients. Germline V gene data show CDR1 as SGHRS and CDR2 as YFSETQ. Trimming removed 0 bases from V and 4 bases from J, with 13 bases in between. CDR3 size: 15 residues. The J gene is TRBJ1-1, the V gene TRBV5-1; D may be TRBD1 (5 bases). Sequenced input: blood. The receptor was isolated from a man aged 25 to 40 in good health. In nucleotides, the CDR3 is TGCGCCAGCAGCTTGGAAAGGGGCGGTGGCACTGAAGCTTTCTTT. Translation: CASSLERGGGTEAFF.